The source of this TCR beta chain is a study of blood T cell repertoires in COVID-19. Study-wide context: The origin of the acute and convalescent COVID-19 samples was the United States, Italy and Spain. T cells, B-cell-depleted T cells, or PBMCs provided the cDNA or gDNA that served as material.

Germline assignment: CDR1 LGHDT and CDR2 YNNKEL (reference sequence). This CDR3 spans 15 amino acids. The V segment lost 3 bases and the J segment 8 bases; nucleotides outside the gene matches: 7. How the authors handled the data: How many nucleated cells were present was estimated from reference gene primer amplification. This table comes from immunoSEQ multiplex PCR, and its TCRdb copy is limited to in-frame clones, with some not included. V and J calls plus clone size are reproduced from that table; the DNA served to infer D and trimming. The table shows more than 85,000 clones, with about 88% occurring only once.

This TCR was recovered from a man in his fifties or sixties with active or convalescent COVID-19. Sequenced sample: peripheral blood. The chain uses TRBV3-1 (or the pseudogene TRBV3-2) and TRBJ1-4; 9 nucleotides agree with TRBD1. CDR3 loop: CASSHSGTGSEKLFF. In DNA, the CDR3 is TGTGCCAGCAGCCATTCCGGGACAGGGAGCGAAAAACTGTTTTTT.